This record concerns one T cell receptor beta chain sequence. Its antigen is undetermined. The CDR3 has 17 amino acids. CDR1 and CDR2 from the germline V gene are SGHNT and YYREEE (reference sequence). The V end was cut by 4 bases, the J end by 7 bases, with 23 bases between. The sample belongs to a study of T cells in localized non-small cell lung cancer. Method: immunoSEQ multiplex PCR; TCRdb's copy keeps in-frame clones and lacks some. The sample includes fewer than 12,000 clones, about 80% of them seen just once. Overall study findings and caveats: Investigators sequenced only a single tumor region, leaving heterogeneity possible. Of the top 100 tumor clones, median about 53 were in adjacent lung, more than 25 among its top 100. Greater blood T cell density accompanied longer overall survival.

The specimen was peripheral blood, collected before any cancer treatment. The origin of this receptor is a male donor older than 55 with stage I lung adenocarcinoma. The V and J genes are TRBV5-4 and TRBJ2-2, with D perhaps TRBD2 (5 bases). The CDR3 sequence is CASSNFWESEYGGELFF. The CDR3 DNA sequence: TGTGCCAGCAGCAACTTTTGGGAGTCAGAGTATGGCGGGGAGCTGTTTTTT.